Listed below are T cell receptor beta chains from one sample, sequenced in a study of a mutant IDH1 vaccine in newly diagnosed glioma. Their target antigens are unknown. Assay: immunoSEQ multiplex PCR; the TCRdb copy retains only in-frame clones and omits some. The sample lists fewer than 40,000 clones, roughly 54% seen once, with more than 9.5% in the top ten. Specimen: PBMCs, collected from a glioma patient whose treatment included an IDH1 peptide vaccine. Receptors originate from a woman under 30 with glioma. Each CDR3 is given with its conserved first and last residue. The D gene is left open where the match is weak. Clone size is shown for a subset of rows, as once, few, many or a class of expanded clone.

-	TRBV7-9	TRBD1	TRBJ2-3	TGTGCCAGCAGCCCACGGACAGGGGGAACAGATACGCAGTATTTT	CASSPRTGGTDTQYF
-	TRBV7-2	-	TRBJ2-7	TGTGCCAGCAGCTTAGTGGGGGGGACAGAATACGAGCAGTACTTC	CASSLVGGTEYEQYF
-	TRBV4-2	TRBD2	TRBJ2-1	TGTGCCAGCAGCCAACGGACTAGCGGGGGGGCAGGCAATGAGCAGTTCTTC	CASSQRTSGGAGNEQFF
-	TRBV19	TRBD2	TRBJ2-1	TGTGCCACTAAACGGGAGGTATCATACAATGAGCAGTTCTTC	CATKREVSYNEQFF
-	TRBV7-9	-	TRBJ1-3	TGTGCCAGCGGACTTGGGGCGACGCAACGAAACACCATATATTTT	CASGLGATQRNTIYF
-	TRBV5-6	-	TRBJ2-7	TGTGCCAGCAGCGAGTCGAGCTCCTACGAGCAGTACTTC	CASSESSSYEQYF
-	TRBV18	-	TRBJ1-2	TGTGCCAGCTCGACCCTCTTATTAACAGGGCAGATCACCTTC	CASSTLLLTGQITF
-	TRBV5-8	TRBD1	TRBJ1-6	TGTGCCAGCACACGATTTAGTGCAGGGGGTAATTCACCCCTCCACTTT	CASTRFSAGGNSPLHF
-	TRBV5-4	-	TRBJ1-2	TGTGCCAGCAGCTTGGGAGAAGCTAACTATGGCTACACCTTC	CASSLGEANYGYTF
-	TRBV27	-	TRBJ2-1	TGTGCCAGCAGTCGAACCATGGCTAGCGTAAACAATGAGCAGTTCTTC	CASSRTMASVNNEQFF
-	TRBV5-5	-	TRBJ1-1	TGTGCCAGCAGCTTGCTTGCCGGCGGAGCTTTCTTT	CASSLLAGGAFF
few	TRBV29-1	-	TRBJ1-2	TGCAGCGTTGAAGAGGCGGGCTATGGCTACACCTTC	CSVEEAGYGYTF
-	TRBV6-1	-	TRBJ1-5	TGTGCCAGCAAACACGAGGGTTCTAGCAATCAGCCCCAGCATTTT	CASKHEGSSNQPQHF
few	TRBV28	-	TRBJ1-5	TGTGCCAGCAGTTTCCCCCTTAGCAATCAGCCCCAGCATTTT	CASSFPLSNQPQHF
-	TRBV5-1	-	TRBJ1-1	TGCGCCAGCAGCTTGGGTCAGATGAACACTGAAGCTTTCTTT	CASSLGQMNTEAFF
many	TRBV19	TRBD1	TRBJ2-5	TGTGCCAGTAGGACAGGGGAGACCCAGTACTTC	CASRTGETQYF
-	TRBV28	TRBD1	TRBJ1-5	TGTGCCAGCAGTTGGGGGACAGGGGAAGGCAATCAGCCCCAGCATTTT	CASSWGTGEGNQPQHF
-	TRBV7-7	-	TRBJ2-5	TGTGCTAGCAGCTTAGACGCTAGGACAAAGGAGACCCAGTACTTC	CASSLDARTKETQYF
-	TRBV5-1	-	TRBJ2-5	TGCGCCAGCAGCTTGATCAGGGCGCTACAAGAGGCCCAGTACTTC	CASSLIRALQEAQYF
-	TRBV7-2	-	TRBJ1-3	TGTGCCAGCAGCTTATTTCAGGGGCTCTCTGGAAACACCATATATTTT	CASSLFQGLSGNTIYF
-	TRBV30	-	TRBJ2-7	TGTGCCTGGACAGGGGTCTCCTACGAGCAGTACTTC	CAWTGVSYEQYF
-	TRBV27	TRBD1	TRBJ2-1	TGTGCCAGCAGTTTACCGGGACAGGGCTACAATGAGCAGTTCTTC	CASSLPGQGYNEQFF
-	TRBV10-3	-	TRBJ1-3	TGTGCCATCAGTGAGTCCCCCTTGGCCGGAAACACCATATATTTT	CAISESPLAGNTIYF
-	TRBV6-8	TRBD2	TRBJ2-5	TGTGCCAGCAGAGCACGACTAGCTCAGAAAGAGACCCAGTACTTC	CASRARLAQKETQYF
-	TRBV2	TRBD2	TRBJ2-7	TGTGCCAGCAAGATACTAGCGGACCCTTCTGGCGAGCAGTACTTC	CASKILADPSGEQYF
once	TRBV9	-	TRBJ2-7	TGTGCCAGCAGCGTAGGCCATAATTCCTACGAGCAGTACTTC	CASSVGHNSYEQYF
-	TRBV5-6	-	TRBJ2-7	TGTGCCAGCAGCTTGGGGCAAGGATCCTACGAGCAGTACTTC	CASSLGQGSYEQYF
-	TRBV5-5	TRBD1	TRBJ1-1	TGTGCCAGCAGCATGCTCCGGGACAGGGGGCGGATGAACACTGAAGCTTTCTTT	CASSMLRDRGRMNTEAFF
few	TRBV25-1	-	TRBJ1-5	TGTGCCAGCAGTGCTTCGGGCAATCAGCCCCAGCATTTT	CASSASGNQPQHF
-	TRBV6-6	-	TRBJ1-4	TGTGCCAGCAGTTACGATTTGGGGGGAGGTGAAAAACTGTTTTTT	CASSYDLGGGEKLFF
few	TRBV7-8	-	TRBJ1-1	TGTGCCAGCAGCTTAGATCAGGCCTTGAACACTGAAGCTTTCTTT	CASSLDQALNTEAFF
-	TRBV29-1	-	TRBJ2-1	TGCAGCGCTCCCCGGACCGATTCAAATGATGAGCAGTTCTTC	CSAPRTDSNDEQFF
-	TRBV6-6	-	TRBJ2-1	TGTGCCAGCAGTTACCTGACAAACAATGAGCAGTTCTTC	CASSYLTNNEQFF
-	TRBV5-5	-	TRBJ2-7	TGTGCCAGCAGCTTAGCATCCGGCTCCCAAGTCAACTTC	CASSLASGSQVNF
medium-sized	TRBV2	TRBD1	TRBJ1-2	TGTGCCAGCAGTGGGCCGGGACAGGGGGCCTCTGGCTACACCTTC	CASSGPGQGASGYTF
-	TRBV5-1	-	TRBJ2-6	TGCGCCAGCAGCTTGGTGGCGGGACAGAACTCTGGGGCCAACGTCCTGACTTTC	CASSLVAGQNSGANVLTF
-	TRBV18	-	TRBJ1-1	TGTGCCAGCTCACCACCCGGGGGATCCACTGAAGCTTTCTTT	CASSPPGGSTEAFF
-	TRBV29-1	-	TRBJ2-3	TGCAGCGTTGTTTCCACAGAACGCACAGATACGCAGTATTTT	CSVVSTERTDTQYF
-	TRBV5-1	-	TRBJ2-2	TGCGCCAGTACCGACAGATCCGGGGACACCGGGGAGCTGTTTTTT	CASTDRSGDTGELFF
once	TRBV11-3	-	TRBJ1-1	TGTGCCAGCAGCTTCTTCTTTTTACCTAACACTGAAGCTTTCTTT	CASSFFFLPNTEAFF
-	TRBV18	TRBD1	TRBJ1-6	TGTGCCAGCTCACTACAGGGGGCTGGAAATTCACCCCTCCACTTT	CASSLQGAGNSPLHF
once	TRBV7-8	TRBD1	TRBJ1-4	TGTGCCAGCAGCTTTCGACAGGGGGAAACTAATGAAAAACTGTTTTTT	CASSFRQGETNEKLFF
few	TRBV6-5	-	TRBJ2-5	TGTGCCAGCAGTTACTCGGGGCAGGGGGGAGAGACCCAGTACTTC	CASSYSGQGGETQYF
-	TRBV25-1	-	TRBJ2-2	TGTGCCAGCAGTGAGCCCTATATCGCGAACACCGGGGAGCTGTTTTTT	CASSEPYIANTGELFF
-	TRBV18	TRBD1	TRBJ1-3	TGTGCCAGCTCACCTCAAGGGACAGCGAGCTCTGGAAACACCATATATTTT	CASSPQGTASSGNTIYF
few	TRBV28	TRBD1	TRBJ2-1	TGTGCCAGCAGTCACTCCGGCGGACAGGACAACAATGAGCAGTTCTTC	CASSHSGGQDNNEQFF
-	TRBV5-6	-	TRBJ2-7	TGTGCCAGCAGCTTGGTTCGGGGGCCAAGGAACTACGAGCAGTACTTC	CASSLVRGPRNYEQYF